The 9 T cell receptor beta chains given below trace back to one sample, sequenced in a study of Graves' ophthalmopathy and Graves' hyperthyroidism. RNA transcripts yielded amplified TCR beta CDR3 regions. First-round RT-PCR employed HTBI primers, with a second-round multiplex PCR after it. Using its own MiXCR run on the multiplex PCR reads, TCRdb lists one record per CDR3 protein. The sample lists some 1.1 million distinct CDR3 sequences, less than 45% occurring once. What was sequenced was peripheral blood or thyroid tissue (not recorded which). These receptors originate from an adult man with Graves' hyperthyroidism.

This clonotype showed up many times. The chain is built from TRBV14 and TRBJ1-2; no clear D gene. V was pared by 1 base and J by 8 bases, with 11 bases between. The CDR3 contains 13 residues. The germline V gene encodes CDR1 SGHDN and CDR2 FVKESK. CDR3 residues: CASSQVTTGGYTF. The CDR3 nucleotides read TGTGCCAGCAGCCAAGTGACCACCGGGGGCTACACCTTC.

This clonotype was seen only once. The chain is built from TRBV2 and TRBJ1-6; 10 bases align to TRBD1. There are 17 residues in the CDR3. From germline, CDR1 is SNHLY and CDR2 FYNNEI. J was trimmed by 6 bases and V by 3 bases; bases with no gene match: 8. The chain's CDR3 is CASSDIDRGPINSPLHF. CDR3 nucleotides: TGTGCCAGCAGTGATATAGACAGGGGGCCAATTAATTCACCCCTCCACTTT.

The CDR3 DNA is TGTGCCAGCAGTAGCGACAGGGTTTACGAGCAGTACTTC. Encoded protein: CASSSDRVYEQYF. The chain has TRBV25-1 and TRBJ2-7, with 7 nucleotides matching TRBD1. Germline CDR1 is MGHDK and CDR2 is SYGVNS. The CDR3 runs 13 residues. Trimming took 5 bases from V and 4 from J; bases not matched to a gene: 5.

This clonotype was counted between two and nine times. The gene calls are TRBV6-5 and TRBJ1-5; 9 bases are a match to TRBD1. Looked up from germline, CDR1 is MNHEY and CDR2 is SVGAGI. Germline trimming cut 7 bases from V and 3 bases from J; bases unmatched to any gene: 4. CDR3 length: 14 residues. The CDR3 spells CASTRQGDNQPQHF. CDR3 coding DNA: TGTGCCAGCACTCGACAGGGGGACAATCAGCCCCAGCATTTT.

A single count supports this clonotype. Possible read error: a much larger clone is one base away. CDR3 sequence (DNA): TGTGCCAGCAGATCGACAGGGTACTACGAGCAGTACTTC. This translates into CASRSTGYYEQYF. The V gene is TRBV2, the J gene TRBJ2-7; 7 bases agree with TRBD1. Unmatched junction bases numbered 5, after V lost 6 bases and J lost 3 bases. The CDR3 consists of 13 residues. Germline V gene sequence: CDR1 SNHLY, CDR2 FYNNEI.

This clonotype was seen many times. V usage is TRBV5-1 and J usage is TRBJ2-5; tentatively, D is TRBD1 (6 bases). Trimming shortened V by 3 bases and J by 4 bases, and 13 bases separated the two germline ends. The length of the CDR3 is 14 residues. Germline assignment: CDR1 SGHRS and CDR2 YFSETQ. CDR3 residues: CASSSGQVVETQYF. CDR3 in DNA: TGCGCCAGCAGCTCGGGACAAGTCGTAGAGACCCAGTACTTC.

This clonotype was seen ten or more times. The chain carries TRBV20-1 and TRBJ2-5; D uncertain. With 4 bases removed from V and 5 bases from J, the gap between germline ends came to 2 bases. The germline V gene encodes CDR1 DFQATT and CDR2 SNEGSKA (reference sequence). This CDR3 comprises 9 residues. The CDR3, as DNA: TGCAGTGCTACTGAGACCCAGTACTTC. Translated, it gives CSATETQYF.

This clonotype was seen at least ten times. V and J are TRBV20-1 and TRBJ2-7; possibly TRBD1 for D (6 bases). Trimming removed 5 bases from V and 8 bases from J, with 22 bases in between. The CDR3 sequence is 14 residues long. Germline V gene data show CDR1 as DFQATT and CDR2 as SNEGSKA (reference sequence). The CDR3 bases are TGCAGTGCTCCTGACACAGGGATTGCTACGAAGCAGTACTTC. Translating gives CSAPDTGIATKQYF.

This clonotype has a count of ten or more. The rearrangement uses TRBV25-1 and TRBJ1-6; D might be TRBD1 (6 bases). Looked up from germline, CDR1 is MGHDK and CDR2 is SYGVNS. The CDR3 consists of 15 residues. Between the trimmed V and J ends, which lost 6 bases and 7 bases, there was a span of 16 bases. In nucleotides, the CDR3 is TGTGCCAGCAGCCCTCCCGGGGGGCAGAATTCACCCCTCCACTTT. It yields the protein CASSPPGGQNSPLHF. Looking up the rest from reference TRBV25-1 and TRBJ1-6 gives the full variable domain: EADIYQTPRYLVIGTGKKITLECSQTMGHDKMYWYQQDPGMELHLIHYSYGVNSTEKGDLSSESTVSRIRTEHFPLTLESARPSHTSQYLCASSPPGGQNSPLHFGNGTRLTVT.